This passage covers 11 T cell receptor beta chains from one sample sequenced in a study of shared clonotypes between healthy human individuals. Profiled with immunoSEQ multiplex PCR; TCRdb holds only in-frame clones, not every one. Of some 2,100,000 clones in the sample, more than 85% were seen once. Naive CD8 isolation took CD45RO-negative cells positively selected for CCR7 and excluded terminally differentiated effector memory CD45RA+ cells. The sample comprised naive CD8+ T cells from PBMCs. Receptor source: a man aged 18 to 29 in good health. Some clones in this sample may be carry-over from other donors' samples.

J is TRBJ2-7 and V is TRBV27; D tentatively reads TRBD1 or TRBD2 (6 bases each). Germline V gene lookup returns CDR1 MNHEY and CDR2 SMNVEV (reference sequence). The CDR3 totals 15 residues. Trimming removed 5 bases from V and 5 bases from J, with 19 bases in between. CDR3 sequence reads: CASSRIRRGDNEQYF. CDR3 bases: TGTGCCAGCAGTCGAATACGAAGGGGGGACAACGAGCAGTACTTC.

The V gene is TRBV7-2, the J gene TRBJ2-1; D gene ambiguous. V shed 1 base and J shed 3 bases, with 7 bases lying between them. The length of the CDR3 is 14 residues. Germline CDR1 reads SGHTA; CDR2 reads FQGNSA. The CDR3 DNA reads as TGTGCCAGCAGCTTAGGTAACAGCTACAATGAGCAGTTCTTC. Amino acids: CASSLGNSYNEQFF.

This chain connects TRBV19 to TRBJ1-3; D may be TRBD1 (5 bases). CDR3 size: 14 residues. CDR1 and CDR2 from the germline V gene are LNHDA and SQIVND (reference sequence). V lost 7 bases to trimming and J lost 0 bases, with 10 bases between them. In DNA, the CDR3 is TGTGCCAGTACGGGGCCGTTCTCTGGAAACACCATATATTTT. Encoded protein: CASTGPFSGNTIYF.

This chain uses TRBV6-1 with TRBJ2-2, with D perhaps TRBD1 or TRBD2 (6 bases each). CDR1 is MNHNS, CDR2 SASEGT, per germline. V was trimmed by 3 bases and J by 5 bases, leaving 16 bases between them. The CDR3 consists of 16 residues. CDR3 amino acids: CASSEIGGPRTGELFF. CDR3 DNA: TGTGCCAGCAGTGAGATTGGGGGGCCGAGGACCGGGGAGCTGTTTTTT.

The CDR3 DNA reads as TGTGCCAGCTCACCAGGGGAGGGAGGGCCCCCCTCTACTATCGGCTACACCTTC. Translating gives CASSPGEGGPPSTIGYTF. The V call is TRBV18, the J call TRBJ1-2; the D is unclear. Trimming took 2 bases from V and 8 from J, leaving 27 bases between them. Germline V gives CDR1 KGHSH, CDR2 LQKENI. This CDR3 is built from 18 residues.

The DNA of the CDR3 is TGTGCCAGCAGTTTATTGCGGTGGCGGGGGACTTTCTTCGACAATGAGCAGTTCTTC. Amino acids: CASSLLRWRGTFFDNEQFF. The V and J genes are TRBV28 and TRBJ2-1; TRBD2 matches at 7 bases. The CDR3 runs 19 residues. The germline gives CDR1 MDHEN, CDR2 SYDVKM. V shed 1 base and J 5 bases; nucleotides not matched to a gene: 17.

V usage is TRBV30 and J usage is TRBJ1-2; D is unclear. CDR1 and CDR2 (germline): GTSNPN, SVGIG (reference sequence). CDR3 length: 12 residues. The ends were cut back, 8 bases at V and 6 bases at J, with 16 bases in the middle. The chain's CDR3 is CARRVNENGYTF. In DNA, the CDR3 is TGTGCCCGAAGGGTAAACGAGAATGGCTACACCTTC. Together with reference TRBV30 and TRBJ1-2, the CDR3 gives the full variable domain: SQTIHQWPATLVQPVGSPLSLECTVEGTSNPNLYWYRQAAGRGLQLLFYSVGIGQISSEVPQNLSASRPQDRQFILSSKKLLLSDSGFYLCARRVNENGYTFGSGTRLTVV.

The chain combines TRBV7-8 with TRBJ2-7; a possible D gene is TRBD2 (6 bases). The CDR3 has 13 amino acids. The V and J ends lost 9 bases and 2 bases respectively, with 14 bases between them. Germline CDR1 and CDR2: SGHVS and FQNEAQ. The CDR3 protein is CASAYSGTYEQYF. The CDR3 nucleotides are TGTGCCAGTGCGTATAGCGGAACCTACGAGCAGTACTTC.

This clone was picked up one time. The rearrangement links TRBV28 to TRBJ2-7; the D is unclear. V lost 6 bases and J lost 5, with 11 bases in between. This CDR3 has 12 amino acids. The germline V gene has CDR1 MDHEN and CDR2 SYDVKM. In DNA, the CDR3 is TGTGCCAGCAGCCCTCCTAAGAACGAGCAGTACTTC. It translates to CASSPPKNEQYF.

The chain combines TRBV19 with TRBJ1-2; 12 bases line up with TRBD1. V lost 2 bases to trimming and J lost 4 bases; unmatched junction nucleotides: 5. The CDR3 totals 16 residues. Per the germline V gene, CDR1 is LNHDA and CDR2 is SQIVND (reference sequence). CDR3: CASSIRDRGHSYGYTF. DNA for the CDR3: TGTGCCAGTAGTATACGGGACAGGGGGCATTCCTATGGCTACACCTTC.

The chain joins TRBV6-1 to TRBJ1-2, with D perhaps TRBD1 (5 bases). Germline CDR1 MNHNS, CDR2 SASEGT. The CDR3 spans 13 residues. Trimming took 6 bases from V and 4 from J, leaving 12 bases between them. The CDR3 bases are TGTGCCAGCAGCCCGGGACCGAGCTATGGCTACACCTTC. Translating it yields CASSPGPSYGYTF.